A single sample gave rise to the 16 T cell receptor beta chains below, sequenced in a study of cytotoxic CD8 clonotypes in ibrutinib-treated CLL. The data were produced by immunoSEQ multiplex PCR, yet TCRdb's version contains in-frame clones alone and is incomplete. This table has about 21,000 clones, over 70% appearing once. The input for sequencing was PBMCs, taken before ibrutinib treatment. The receptor source for this set is a human donor with chronic lymphocytic leukemia.

The chain recombines TRBV18 with TRBJ1-2; the D gene is possibly TRBD1 (6 bases). The CDR3 extends over 15 amino acids. V lost 0 bases and J lost 2, with 10 bases in between. Germline CDR1 KGHSH, CDR2 LQKENI. This CDR3 is CASSPPGQGNYGYTF. CDR3 sequence (DNA): TGTGCCAGCTCACCACCGGGCCAGGGGAACTATGGCTACACCTTC.

The chain joins TRBV4-3 to TRBJ2-2; 8 nucleotides line up with TRBD2. Germline-derived CDR1 and CDR2 are LGHNA and YSLEER. The CDR3 runs 17 residues. V was pared by 0 bases and J by 0 bases, with 3 bases of the junction left unmatched. CDR3 loop: CASSQDKLAANTGELFF. CDR3 bases: TGCGCCAGCAGCCAAGATAAACTAGCGGCGAACACCGGGGAGCTGTTTTTT.

This clone was counted a few times. For the CDR3, the DNA is TGTGCCAGCAGTCCCCAAATTCCGGGATCAACCCAAGAGACCCAGTACTTC. Protein: CASSPQIPGSTQETQYF. The genes are TRBV27 and TRBJ2-5; D may be TRBD2 (5 bases). The CDR3 is made up of 17 amino acids. The V and J ends lost 5 bases and 1 base respectively, with 20 bases between them. Germline CDR1 MNHEY, CDR2 SMNVEV (reference sequence).

The chain combines TRBV19 with TRBJ2-7, with 9 bases that match TRBD1. This CDR3 comprises 13 residues. Germline V gives CDR1 LNHDA, CDR2 SQIVND (reference sequence). After removal of 5 bases from V and 5 bases from J, the junction contained 4 bases not matched to a gene. The CDR3 DNA reads TGTGCCAGTAGTCAGGACAGGGGCGACGAGCAGTACTTC. Encoded protein: CASSQDRGDEQYF.

The chain combines TRBV4-3 with TRBJ1-1; D is perhaps TRBD1 (6 bases). The germline V gene has CDR1 LGHNA and CDR2 YSLEER. The CDR3 spans 15 residues. V lost 1 base, J lost 2 bases, and 11 bases lay in between. The CDR3 DNA reads as TGCGCCAGCAGCCAAGTGAACAGGGAAAACACTGAAGCTTTCTTT. This sequence encodes CASSQVNRENTEAFF.

The rearrangement links TRBV7-9 to TRBJ2-3; D remains ambiguous. This CDR3 has 14 residues. The ends were cut back, 5 bases at V and 2 bases at J, with 11 bases in the middle. Germline V CDR1 and CDR2: SEHNR, FQNEAQ (reference sequence). CDR3 DNA sequence: TGTGCCAGCAGCCAGACGGCCCTCACAGATACGCAGTATTTT. As protein: CASSQTALTDTQYF.

The chain employs TRBV6-1 and TRBJ2-2; D uncertain. The CDR3 runs to 13 residues. V shed 2 bases and J shed 5 bases, with 6 bases lying between them. Per germline, CDR1 MNHNS and CDR2 SASEGT. The CDR3: CASSELGTGELFF. CDR3 coding DNA: TGTGCCAGCAGTGAACTAGGAACCGGGGAGCTGTTTTTT.

V is TRBV6-5 and J is TRBJ1-5, with D possibly being TRBD1 (6 bases). Deletions cut 6 bases from V and 3 bases from J, with 12 bases between. The germline gives CDR1 MNHEY, CDR2 SVGAGI. CDR3 length: 14 amino acids. DNA for the CDR3: TGTGCCAGCAGCAAGAACAGGGTCAATCAGCCCCAGCATTTT. This codes for CASSKNRVNQPQHF.

The chain links TRBV6-1 to TRBJ2-3, with 10 bases aligning to TRBD2. Germline assignment: CDR1 MNHNS and CDR2 SASEGT. Unmatched junction bases numbered 5, after V lost 4 bases and J lost 4 bases. The CDR3 has 15 amino acids. CDR3 amino acids: CASSAKAGGADTQYF. The DNA of the CDR3 is TGTGCCAGCAGTGCAAAAGCGGGAGGGGCAGATACGCAGTATTTT.

V gene TRBV7-2 combines with J gene TRBJ2-3; a possible D gene is TRBD2 (5 bases). The germline V gene encodes CDR1 SGHTA and CDR2 FQGNSA. The CDR3 spans 16 residues. V was trimmed by 6 bases and J by 0 bases, leaving 16 bases between them. The CDR3 region is CASSDREGESTDTQYF. The CDR3 DNA is TGTGCCAGCAGTGACCGAGAGGGAGAGAGCACAGATACGCAGTATTTT.

This clone occurred once. The chain uses TRBV6-5 and TRBJ2-3, with TRBD1 as a possible D gene (6 bases). The ends were cut back, 2 bases at V and 3 bases at J, with 15 bases in the middle. Germline V lookup: CDR1 MNHEY, CDR2 SVGAGI. The length of the CDR3 is 16 residues. DNA for the CDR3: TGTGCCAGCAGTTACGGGGGCACAGCGCCGACAGATACGCAGTATTTT. Its translation: CASSYGGTAPTDTQYF.

Here the CDR3 DNA reads TGTGCCAGCAGCTTAAGTGTTACATCTGGAAACACCATATATTTT. Its translation: CASSLSVTSGNTIYF. The chain employs TRBV7-8 and TRBJ1-3, with D hard to call. The CDR3 extends over 15 amino acids. Trimming stripped 2 bases from V and 1 base from J, with 9 bases between. Germline CDR1 SGHVS, CDR2 FQNEAQ.

This clone has just a few counts. V is TRBV6-1 and J is TRBJ2-7, with TRBD2 identical over 13 bases. V dropped 5 bases and J dropped 2; count of bases not matched to a gene: 3. This CDR3 has 15 amino acids. From germline, CDR1 is MNHNS and CDR2 SASEGT. The CDR3 region is CASSTGTSGTYEQYF. The CDR3 coding sequence is TGTGCCAGCAGTACCGGGACTAGCGGGACCTACGAGCAGTACTTC.

The chain employs TRBV7-9 and TRBJ2-1, with D perhaps matching TRBD2 (5 bases). Deletions cut 3 bases from V and 4 bases from J, with 10 bases between. Germline V lookup: CDR1 SEHNR, CDR2 FQNEAQ (reference sequence). The CDR3 covers 14 residues. CDR3 loop: CASSFPQRYNEQFF. The CDR3 DNA sequence: TGTGCCAGCAGCTTCCCCCAGCGGTACAATGAGCAGTTCTTC.

The chain combines TRBV7-9 with TRBJ2-3; D perhaps matches TRBD2 (5 bases). V was shortened by 2 bases and J by 0 bases, with 9 bases between the two germline ends. Germline CDR1 reads SEHNR; CDR2 reads FQNEAQ (reference sequence). The CDR3 sequence is 15 residues long. The CDR3 DNA is TGTGCCAGCAGCTTACTTAGCGATAGCACAGATACGCAGTATTTT. This codes for CASSLLSDSTDTQYF.

On this clone itself: At the DNA level, this CDR3 is encoded by other sequences in the same sample as well. CDR3 DNA sequence: TGTGCCAGCACCAGGGAGGGGGCAGATACGCAGTATTTT. Its translation is CASTREGADTQYF. The chain recombines TRBV2 with TRBJ2-3; D perhaps matches TRBD2 (7 bases). Germline-derived CDR1 and CDR2 are SNHLY and FYNNEI. The V end was cut by 7 bases, the J end by 4 bases, with 12 bases between. This CDR3 is 13 amino acids long.